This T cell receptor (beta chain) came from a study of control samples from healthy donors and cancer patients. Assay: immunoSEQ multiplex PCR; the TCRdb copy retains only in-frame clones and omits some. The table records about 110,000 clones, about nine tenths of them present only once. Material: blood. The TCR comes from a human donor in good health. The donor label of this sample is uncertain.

The CDR3 loop reads CASSLSIGRGGYTF. In DNA form, the CDR3 reads TGTGCCAGCAGCTTATCAATCGGACGAGGTGGCTACACCTTC. The genes are TRBV13 and TRBJ1-2; unclear D gene. V gave up 2 bases and J gave up 7 bases, with 14 bases separating them. Germline loops: CDR1 PRHDT, CDR2 FYEKMQ (reference sequence). This CDR3 contains 14 residues.